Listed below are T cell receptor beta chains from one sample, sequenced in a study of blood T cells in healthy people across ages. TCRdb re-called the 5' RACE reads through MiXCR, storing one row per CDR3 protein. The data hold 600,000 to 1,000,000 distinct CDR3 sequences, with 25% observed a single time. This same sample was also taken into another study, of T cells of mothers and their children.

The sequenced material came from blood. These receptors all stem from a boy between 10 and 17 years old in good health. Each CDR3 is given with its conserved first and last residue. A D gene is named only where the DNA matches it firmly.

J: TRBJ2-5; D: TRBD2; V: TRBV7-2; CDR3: CASSFRLAVNQETQYF
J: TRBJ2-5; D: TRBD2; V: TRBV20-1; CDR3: CSAESLAGVQETQDF
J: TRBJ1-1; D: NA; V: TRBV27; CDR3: CASSQGSATEAFF
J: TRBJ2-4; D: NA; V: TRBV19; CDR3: CASTEIIQYF
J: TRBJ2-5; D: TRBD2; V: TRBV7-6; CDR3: CASSPAGRRWETQYF
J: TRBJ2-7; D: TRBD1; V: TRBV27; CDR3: CASSLFRTGVYEQYF
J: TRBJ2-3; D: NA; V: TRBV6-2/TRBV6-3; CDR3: CASRPGPSTDTQYF
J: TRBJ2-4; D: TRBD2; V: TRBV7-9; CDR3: CASSSTLDLAALAKNIQYF
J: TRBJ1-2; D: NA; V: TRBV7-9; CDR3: CASSLASISGYTF
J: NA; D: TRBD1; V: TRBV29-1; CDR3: CSVDWDSQETQYF
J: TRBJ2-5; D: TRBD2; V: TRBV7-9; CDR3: CASSLSWTSGQETQYF
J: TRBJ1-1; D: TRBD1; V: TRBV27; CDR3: CASRKGQPNTEAFF
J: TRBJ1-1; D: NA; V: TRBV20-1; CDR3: CSAREGTGAGAAFF
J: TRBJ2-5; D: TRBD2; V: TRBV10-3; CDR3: CAISDRLAGGETQYF
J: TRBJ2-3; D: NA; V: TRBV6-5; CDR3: CASSYSVLPSTDTQYF
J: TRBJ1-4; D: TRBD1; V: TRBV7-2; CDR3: CASRGNRGSNEKLFF
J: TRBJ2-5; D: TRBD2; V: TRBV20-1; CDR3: CSAVGLAGGQETQYF
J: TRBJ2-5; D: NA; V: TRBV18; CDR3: CASSPTGRRETQYF